These 4 T cell receptor beta chains were sequenced from one sample in a study of blood T cell repertoires in COVID-19. The protocol was immunoSEQ multiplex PCR, while the TCRdb copy is restricted to in-frame clones and leaves out a portion. The sample holds 450,000 or so clones, roughly 87% seen once. The sequenced sample was PBMCs or T cells enriched from blood (not recorded which). These receptors came from a young man who had recovered from COVID-19.

This chain links TRBV13 with TRBJ2-3, with 12 bases fitting TRBD2. Germline loops: CDR1 PRHDT, CDR2 FYEKMQ (reference sequence). The CDR3 consists of 16 residues. V lost 5 bases to trimming and J lost 2 bases; unmatched junction nucleotides: 5. The CDR3 region has the DNA TGTGCCAGCAGCCTCCGGACTAGCGGGGACACAGATACGCAGTATTTT. Amino acid sequence: CASSLRTSGDTDTQYF.

V gene TRBV5-1 combines with J gene TRBJ1-3; perhaps TRBD1 as D (6 bases). The V and J ends lost 1 base and 2 bases respectively, with 10 bases between them. The CDR3 length is 15 residues. The germline V gene encodes CDR1 SGHRS and CDR2 YFSETQ. In DNA form, the CDR3 reads TGCGCCAGCAGCTTGCGAGGGGGACCTGGAAACACCATATATTTT. Amino acid sequence: CASSLRGGPGNTIYF.

V and J are TRBV11-2 and TRBJ2-7; 9 nucleotides agree with TRBD2. Trimming removed 9 bases from V and 0 bases from J; junction bases left unmatched: 3. Germline V gives CDR1 SGHAT, CDR2 FQNNGV. This CDR3 comprises 13 residues. Here the CDR3 reads CASRLAASYEQYF. CDR3 DNA: TGTGCCAGTCGACTAGCGGCCTCCTACGAGCAGTACTTC.

V usage is TRBV25-1 and J usage is TRBJ1-5; D remains ambiguous. Germline CDR1 MGHDK, CDR2 SYGVNS. The length of the CDR3 is 14 residues. V lost 0 bases and J lost 4, with 7 bases in between. CDR3 coding DNA: TGTGCCAGCAGTGAATATGGAGAGAATCAGCCCCAGCATTTT. Residues: CASSEYGENQPQHF.